This paragraph reports one TCR beta chain. The same CDR3 is also encoded by other DNA sequences in this sample. This sample is part of a study of blood T cell repertoires in COVID-19. Study context: Italy, Spain and the United States were the sources of the convalescent and acute COVID-19 samples. The analysed material was cDNA or gDNA that came from T cells, B-cell-depleted T cells, or PBMCs.

The assay was immunoSEQ multiplex PCR, and TCRdb's table has in-frame clones only and misses some. Of 150,000 to 200,000 clones in the sample, 75% to 80% were seen once. The V segment lost 0 bases and the J segment 5 bases; nucleotides outside the gene matches: 0. The CDR3 length is 13 residues. Germline V lookup: CDR1 SGHNT, CDR2 YYREEE (reference sequence). The chain recombines TRBV5-4 with TRBJ2-3, with 7 bases identical to TRBD2. The clonotype comes from a woman in her seventies with acute or convalescent COVID-19. Sequences were obtained from peripheral blood. CDR3 in amino acids: CASSLAGGDTQYF. The CDR3 DNA sequence: TGTGCCAGCAGCTTGGCGGGAGGAGATACGCAGTATTTT.